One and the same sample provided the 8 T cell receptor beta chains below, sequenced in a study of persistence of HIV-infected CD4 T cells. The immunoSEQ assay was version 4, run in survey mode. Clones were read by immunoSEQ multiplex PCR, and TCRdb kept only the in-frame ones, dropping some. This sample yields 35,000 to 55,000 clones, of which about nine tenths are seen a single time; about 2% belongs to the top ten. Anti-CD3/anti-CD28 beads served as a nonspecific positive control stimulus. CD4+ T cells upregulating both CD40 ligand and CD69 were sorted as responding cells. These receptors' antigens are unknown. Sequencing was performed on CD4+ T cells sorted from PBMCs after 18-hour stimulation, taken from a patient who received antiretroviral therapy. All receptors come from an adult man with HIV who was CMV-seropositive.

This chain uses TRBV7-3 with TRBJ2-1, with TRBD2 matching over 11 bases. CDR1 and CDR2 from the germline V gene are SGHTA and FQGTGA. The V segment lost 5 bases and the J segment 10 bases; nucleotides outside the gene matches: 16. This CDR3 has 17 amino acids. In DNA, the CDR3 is TGTGCCAGCAGCCCCCCGACCGGGACTAGCGGTCGCAGGGAGCAGTTCTTC. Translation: CASSPPTGTSGRREQFF.

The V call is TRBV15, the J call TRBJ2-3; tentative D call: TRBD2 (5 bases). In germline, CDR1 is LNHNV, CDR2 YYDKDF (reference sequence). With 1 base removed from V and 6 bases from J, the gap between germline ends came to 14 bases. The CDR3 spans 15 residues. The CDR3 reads CATSRVEQRVDTQYF. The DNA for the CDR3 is TGTGCCACCAGCAGAGTGGAACAGAGGGTGGATACGCAGTATTTT.

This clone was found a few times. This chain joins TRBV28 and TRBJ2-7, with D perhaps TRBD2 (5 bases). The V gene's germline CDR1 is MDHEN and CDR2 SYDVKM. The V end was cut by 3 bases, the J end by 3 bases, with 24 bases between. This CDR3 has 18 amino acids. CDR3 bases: TGTGCCAGCAGTTTGAGTACTACCCTAAAGTTGGGAGTCTACGAGCAGTACTTC. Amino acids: CASSLSTTLKLGVYEQYF. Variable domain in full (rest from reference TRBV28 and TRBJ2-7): DVKVTQSSRYLVKRTGEKVFLECVQDMDHENMFWYRQDPGLGLRLIYFSYDVKMKEKGDIPEGYSVSREKKERFSLILESASTNQTSMYLCASSLSTTLKLGVYEQYFGPGTRLTVT.

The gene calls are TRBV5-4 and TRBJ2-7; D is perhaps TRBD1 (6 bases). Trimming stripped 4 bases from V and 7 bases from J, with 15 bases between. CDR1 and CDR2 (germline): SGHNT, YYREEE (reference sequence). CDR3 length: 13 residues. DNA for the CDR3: TGTGCCAGCAGCGGTGACAGGCCGCGGGAGCAGTACTTC. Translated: CASSGDRPREQYF. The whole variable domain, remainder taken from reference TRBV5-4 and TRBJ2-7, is ETGVTQSPTHLIKTRGQQVTLRCSSQSGHNTVSWYQQALGQGPQFIFQYYREEENGRGNFPPRFSGLQFPNYSSELNVNALELDDSALYLCASSGDRPREQYFGPGTRLTVT.

The CDR3 nucleotides are TGTGCCAGCAGCGCCCGGGCCATAAACTCCTACGAGCAGTACTTC. Residues: CASSARAINSYEQYF. The rearrangement joins TRBV7-2 to TRBJ2-7; D not resolved. This CDR3 spans 15 amino acids. Germline V lookup: CDR1 SGHTA, CDR2 FQGNSA. The germline V and J ends were trimmed by 5 bases and 0 bases, with 14 bases remaining between them.

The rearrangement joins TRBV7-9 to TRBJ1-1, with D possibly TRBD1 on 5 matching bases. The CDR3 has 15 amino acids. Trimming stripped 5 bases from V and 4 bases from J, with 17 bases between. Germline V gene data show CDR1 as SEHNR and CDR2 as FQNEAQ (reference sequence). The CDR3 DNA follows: TGTGCCAGCAGCCGTGGGGGGACGGGGGGCACTGAAGCTTTCTTT. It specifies CASSRGGTGGTEAFF.

CDR3 DNA sequence: TGTGCCAGCAGCCCGGGGGGAACAGGGGAAGCTTTCTTT. Translation: CASSPGGTGEAFF. The rearrangement joins TRBV7-6 to TRBJ1-1; D might be TRBD1 (6 bases). The CDR3 loop spans 13 amino acids. Germline V gene sequence: CDR1 SGHVS, CDR2 FNYEAQ. V was cut by 5 bases and J by 8 bases, with 15 bases left in between.

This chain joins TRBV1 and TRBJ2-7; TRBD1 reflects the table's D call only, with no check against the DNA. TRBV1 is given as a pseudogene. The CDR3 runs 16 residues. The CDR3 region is CTSSQVPLQGVSEQYF. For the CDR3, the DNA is TGCACCAGCAGCCAAGTACCACTGCAGGGGGTCTCCGAGCAGTACTTC.